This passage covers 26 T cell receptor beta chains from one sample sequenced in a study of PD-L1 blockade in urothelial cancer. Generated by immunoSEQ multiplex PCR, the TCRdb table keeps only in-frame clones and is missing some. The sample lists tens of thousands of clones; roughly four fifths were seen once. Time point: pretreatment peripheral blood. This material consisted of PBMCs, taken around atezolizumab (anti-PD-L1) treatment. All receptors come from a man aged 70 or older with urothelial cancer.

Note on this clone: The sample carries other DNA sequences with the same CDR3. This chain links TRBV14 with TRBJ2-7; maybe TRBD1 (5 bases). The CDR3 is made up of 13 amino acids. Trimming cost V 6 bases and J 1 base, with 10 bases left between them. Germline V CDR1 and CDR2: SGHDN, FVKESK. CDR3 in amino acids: CASSPSGSYEQYF. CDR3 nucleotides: TGTGCCAGCAGTCCCTCAGGGTCCTACGAGCAGTACTTC.

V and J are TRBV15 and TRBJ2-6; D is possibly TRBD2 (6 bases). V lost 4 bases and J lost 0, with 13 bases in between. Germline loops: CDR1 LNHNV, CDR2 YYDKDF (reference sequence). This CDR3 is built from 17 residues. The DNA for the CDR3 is TGTGCCACCAGCACGGGACTGCTGAGCTCTGGGGCCAACGTCCTGACTTTC. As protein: CATSTGLLSSGANVLTF. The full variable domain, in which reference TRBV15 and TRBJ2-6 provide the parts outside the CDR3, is DAMVIQNPRYQVTQFGKPVTLSCSQTLNHNVMYWYQQKSSQAPKLLFHYYDKDFNNEADTPDNFQSRRPNTSFCFLDIRSPGLGDTAMYLCATSTGLLSSGANVLTFGAGSRLTVL.

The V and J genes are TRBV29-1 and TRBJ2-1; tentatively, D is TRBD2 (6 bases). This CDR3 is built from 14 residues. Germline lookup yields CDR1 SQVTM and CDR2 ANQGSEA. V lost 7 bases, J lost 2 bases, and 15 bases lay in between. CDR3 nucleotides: TGCAGCGCCAAACCGGCTAGCGCCTACAATGAGCAGTTCTTC. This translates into CSAKPASAYNEQFF.

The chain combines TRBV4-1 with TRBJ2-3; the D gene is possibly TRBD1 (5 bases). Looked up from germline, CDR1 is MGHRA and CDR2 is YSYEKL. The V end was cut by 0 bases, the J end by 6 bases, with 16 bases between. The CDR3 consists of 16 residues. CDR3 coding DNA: TGCGCCAGCAGCCAAGAATGGCAGGGTGGTATGGATACGCAGTATTTT. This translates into CASSQEWQGGMDTQYF.

CDR3 nucleotide sequence: TGTGCCAGCAGCTTAAACAGGGGTACTGAAGCTTTCTTT. Protein sequence: CASSLNRGTEAFF. The chain has TRBV5-4 and TRBJ1-1; 7 bases are shared with TRBD1. CDR3 length: 13 amino acids. With V trimmed by 2 bases and J by 5 bases, 3 bases remained unmatched. The germline V gene encodes CDR1 SGHNT and CDR2 YYREEE (reference sequence).

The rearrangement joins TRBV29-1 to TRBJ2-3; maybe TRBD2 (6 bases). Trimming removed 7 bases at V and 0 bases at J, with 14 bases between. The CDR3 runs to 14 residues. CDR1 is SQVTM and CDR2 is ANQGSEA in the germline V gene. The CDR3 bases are TGCAGCGCTGGGGGACTGCCCAGCACAGATACGCAGTATTTT. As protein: CSAGGLPSTDTQYF.

This chain's CDR3 is CASSLVGANGGYTF. CDR3 nucleotide sequence: TGTGCCAGCAGCTTGGTGGGGGCAAATGGGGGCTACACCTTC. The J gene is TRBJ1-2, the V gene TRBV5-4, with a tentative D call TRBD1 (6 bases). This CDR3 has 14 residues. Germline V CDR1 and CDR2: SGHNT, YYREEE (reference sequence). V was cut by 0 bases and J by 8 bases, with 14 bases left in between.

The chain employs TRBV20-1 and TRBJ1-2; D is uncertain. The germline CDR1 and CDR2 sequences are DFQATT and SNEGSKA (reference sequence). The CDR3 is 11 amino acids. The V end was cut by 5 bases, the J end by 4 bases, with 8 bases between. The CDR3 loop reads CSAHRAYGYTF. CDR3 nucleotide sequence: TGCAGTGCTCACAGAGCCTATGGCTACACCTTC.

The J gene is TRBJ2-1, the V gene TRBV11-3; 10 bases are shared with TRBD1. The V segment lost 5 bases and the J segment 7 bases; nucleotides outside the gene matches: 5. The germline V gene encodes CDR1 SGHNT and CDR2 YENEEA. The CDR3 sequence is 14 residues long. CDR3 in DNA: TGTGCCAGCAGCAGGGACAGGGGAGAGAATGAGCAGTTCTTC. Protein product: CASSRDRGENEQFF. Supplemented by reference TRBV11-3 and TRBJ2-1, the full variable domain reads EAGVVQSPRYKIIEKKQPVAFWCNPISGHNTLYWYLQNLGQGPELLIRYENEEAVDDSQLPKDRFSAERLKGVDSTLKIQPAELGDSAVYLCASSRDRGENEQFFGPGTRLTVL.

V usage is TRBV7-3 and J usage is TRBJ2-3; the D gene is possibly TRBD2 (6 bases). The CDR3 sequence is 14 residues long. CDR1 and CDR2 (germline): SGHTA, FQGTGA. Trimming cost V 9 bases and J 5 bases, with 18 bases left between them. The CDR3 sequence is CASSMASEVDTQYF. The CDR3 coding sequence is TGTGCCAGTTCTATGGCTAGCGAGGTAGATACGCAGTATTTT. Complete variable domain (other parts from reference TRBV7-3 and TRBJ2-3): GAGVSQTPSNKVTEKGKYVELRCDPISGHTALYWYRQSLGQGPEFLIYFQGTGAADDSGLPNDRFFAVRPEGSVSTLKIQRTERGDSAVYLCASSMASEVDTQYFGPGTRLTVL.

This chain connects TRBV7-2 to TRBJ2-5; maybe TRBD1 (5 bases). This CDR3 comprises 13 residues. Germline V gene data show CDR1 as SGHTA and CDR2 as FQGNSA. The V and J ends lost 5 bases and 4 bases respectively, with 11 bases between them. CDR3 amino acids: CASSPGRAETQYF. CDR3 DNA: TGTGCCAGCAGCCCGGGCAGGGCAGAGACCCAGTACTTC.

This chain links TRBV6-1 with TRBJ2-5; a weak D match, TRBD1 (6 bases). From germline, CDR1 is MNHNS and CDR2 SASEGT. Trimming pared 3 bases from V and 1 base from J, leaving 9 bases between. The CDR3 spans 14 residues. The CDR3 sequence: CASSEQGFQETQYF. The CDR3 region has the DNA TGTGCCAGCAGTGAGCAGGGGTTCCAAGAGACCCAGTACTTC.

The CDR3 DNA follows: TGTGCCAGCAGTTACGGTCGGACTAGCGGGAGATTGGCAGATACGCAGTATTTT. This encodes CASSYGRTSGRLADTQYF. The chain uses TRBV6-7 and TRBJ2-3, with 13 bases identical to TRBD2. TRBV6-7 is assigned to the ORF class and has an uncertain function. V lost 2 bases, J lost 4 bases, and 9 bases stayed unmatched. The CDR3 totals 18 residues.

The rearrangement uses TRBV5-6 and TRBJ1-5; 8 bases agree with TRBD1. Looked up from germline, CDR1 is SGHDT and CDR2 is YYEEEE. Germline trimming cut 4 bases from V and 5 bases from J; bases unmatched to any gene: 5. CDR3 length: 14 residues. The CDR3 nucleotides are TGTGCCAGCAGCCTTAGACAGGGGCATCAGCCCCAGCATTTT. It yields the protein CASSLRQGHQPQHF.

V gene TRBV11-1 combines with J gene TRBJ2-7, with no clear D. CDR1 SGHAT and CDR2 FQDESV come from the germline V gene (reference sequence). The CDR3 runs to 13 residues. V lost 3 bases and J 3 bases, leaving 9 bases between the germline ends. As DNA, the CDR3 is TGTGCCAGCAGCTTGTCCCACTTCTACGAGCAGTACTTC. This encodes CASSLSHFYEQYF.

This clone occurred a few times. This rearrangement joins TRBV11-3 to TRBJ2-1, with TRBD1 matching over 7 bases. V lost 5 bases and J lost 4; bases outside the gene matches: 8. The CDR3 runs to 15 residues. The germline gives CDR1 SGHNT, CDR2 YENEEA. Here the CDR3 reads CASSPGQEGYNEQFF. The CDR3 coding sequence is TGTGCCAGCAGCCCCGGACAGGAAGGATACAATGAGCAGTTCTTC.

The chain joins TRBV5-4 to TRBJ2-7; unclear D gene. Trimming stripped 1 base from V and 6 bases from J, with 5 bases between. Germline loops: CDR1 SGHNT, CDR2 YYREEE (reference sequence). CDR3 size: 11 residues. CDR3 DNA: TGTGCCAGCAGCTTGCGAGGCGAGCAGTACTTC. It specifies CASSLRGEQYF.

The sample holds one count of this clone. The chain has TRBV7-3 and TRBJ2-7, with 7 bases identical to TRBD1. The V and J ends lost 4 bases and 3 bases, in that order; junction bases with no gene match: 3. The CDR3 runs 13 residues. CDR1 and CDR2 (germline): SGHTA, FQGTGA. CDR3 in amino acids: CASSSGDSYEQYF. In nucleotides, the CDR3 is TGTGCCAGCAGCTCAGGGGACAGCTACGAGCAGTACTTC.

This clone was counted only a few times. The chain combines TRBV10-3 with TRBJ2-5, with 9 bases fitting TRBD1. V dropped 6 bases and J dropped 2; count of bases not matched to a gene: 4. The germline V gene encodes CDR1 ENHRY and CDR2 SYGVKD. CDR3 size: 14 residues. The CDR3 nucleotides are TGTGCCATCAGCGCCGACAGGGGGCAAGAGACCCAGTACTTC. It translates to CAISADRGQETQYF.

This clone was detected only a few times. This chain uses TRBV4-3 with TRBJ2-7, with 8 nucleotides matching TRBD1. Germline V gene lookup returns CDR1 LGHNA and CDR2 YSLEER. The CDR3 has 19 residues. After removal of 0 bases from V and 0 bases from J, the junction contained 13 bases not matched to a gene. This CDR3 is CASSQETRGPDFSSYEQYF. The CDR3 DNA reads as TGCGCCAGCAGCCAAGAAACCAGGGGGCCGGACTTCTCCTCCTACGAGCAGTACTTC.

Here the CDR3 DNA reads TGTGCCAGCAGCCGGGCGGGGGCAGATACGCAGTATTTT. It yields the protein CASSRAGADTQYF. This chain connects TRBV5-4 to TRBJ2-3; 7 nucleotides align to TRBD2. V gave up 4 bases and J gave up 4 bases; unmatched junction bases: 3. The CDR3 is 13 residues long. Germline V gives CDR1 SGHNT, CDR2 YYREEE (reference sequence).

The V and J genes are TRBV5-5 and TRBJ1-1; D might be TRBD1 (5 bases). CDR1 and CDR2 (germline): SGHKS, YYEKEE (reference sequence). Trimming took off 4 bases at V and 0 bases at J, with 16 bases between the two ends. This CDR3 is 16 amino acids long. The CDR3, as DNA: TGTGCCAGCAGCCATGGAGACAGTGTGATGAACACTGAAGCTTTCTTT. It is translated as CASSHGDSVMNTEAFF.

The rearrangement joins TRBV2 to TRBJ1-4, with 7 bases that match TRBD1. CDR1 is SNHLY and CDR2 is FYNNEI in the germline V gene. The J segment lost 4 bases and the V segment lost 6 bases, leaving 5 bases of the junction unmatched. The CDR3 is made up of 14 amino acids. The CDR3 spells CASSSQGSNEKLFF. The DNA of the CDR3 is TGTGCCAGCAGCTCACAGGGGAGTAATGAAAAACTGTTTTTT.

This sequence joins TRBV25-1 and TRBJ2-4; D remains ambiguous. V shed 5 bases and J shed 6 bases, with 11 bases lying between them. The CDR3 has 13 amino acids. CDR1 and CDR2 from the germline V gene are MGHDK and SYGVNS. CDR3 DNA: TGTGCCAGCAGTCGAACAGTAGGAAACATTCAGTACTTC. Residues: CASSRTVGNIQYF.

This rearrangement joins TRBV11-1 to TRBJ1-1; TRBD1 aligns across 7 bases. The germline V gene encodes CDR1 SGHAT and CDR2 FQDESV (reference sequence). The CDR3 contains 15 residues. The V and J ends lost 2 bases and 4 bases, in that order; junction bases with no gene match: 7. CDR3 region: CASSLFGQGGTEAFF. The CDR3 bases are TGTGCCAGCAGCTTATTTGGCCAGGGGGGCACTGAAGCTTTCTTT.

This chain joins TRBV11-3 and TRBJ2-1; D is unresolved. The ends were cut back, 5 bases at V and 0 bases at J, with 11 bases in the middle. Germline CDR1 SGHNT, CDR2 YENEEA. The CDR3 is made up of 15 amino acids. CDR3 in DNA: TGTGCCAGCAGCCCCAGTGTGGTCTCCTACAATGAGCAGTTCTTC. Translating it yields CASSPSVVSYNEQFF.